This entry lists 29 T cell receptor beta chains sequenced from one sample in a study of tumor and adjacent non-tumor tissue in lung cancer. RNA was extracted from bulk tissue without any cell sorting. This non-tumor lung sample came from over 3 cm beyond the tumor edge. Three rounds of nested PCR, following a modified ARM-PCR protocol, produced the TCRbeta library. TCRdb reprocessed the multiplex PCR reads with MiXCR, giving one entry per CDR3 protein. The sample includes approximately 100,000 distinct CDR3 sequences, approximately 65% of them seen just once. Sequenced sample: distant non-tumor lung tissue. These receptor sequences come from a man aged 25-45 years with non-small cell lung cancer.

Concerning this clonotype: At one end, the junction sequence differs from germline, possibly due to a read error. The V gene is TRBV4-1, the J gene TRBJ2-1; D is possibly TRBD1 (5 bases). The CDR3 consists of 13 residues. Per germline, CDR1 MGHRA and CDR2 YSYEKL. The CDR3 region is CASSHSQGNERFF. As DNA, the CDR3 is TGCGCCAGCAGCCACTCCCAGGGCAATGAGCGGTTCTTC.

The chain uses TRBV20-1 and TRBJ2-7; 7 bases agree with TRBD2. CDR3 length equals 13 residues. Germline V lookup: CDR1 DFQATT, CDR2 SNEGSKA (reference sequence). Germline trimming cut 8 bases from V and 4 bases from J; bases unmatched to any gene: 11. In DNA form, the CDR3 reads TGCAGTATGGGTGGGAGGGCCATGTACGAGCAGTACTTC. Translated: CSMGGRAMYEQYF.

This clonotype was picked up one time. Relative to the germline gene, one junction end is altered; a read error may explain this. The rearrangement uses TRBV4-1 and TRBJ1-1; TRBD1 aligns across 7 bases. The germline V gene encodes CDR1 MGHRA and CDR2 YSYEKL. The CDR3 length is 15 residues. CDR3 DNA sequence: TGCGCAAGCAGCCGGCAGGGGGAACTGAACACTGAAGCTTTCTTT. Amino acids: CASSRQGELNTEAFF.

This clonotype showed up just once. A much larger clone is a single base away; this may be a read error. The conserved phenylalanine or tryptophan normally closing the CDR3 is absent here, so this likely arose from a read error. The V gene is TRBV5-8, the J gene TRBJ2-1; tentatively, D is TRBD2 (5 bases). The CDR3 runs to 15 residues. Trimming removed 0 bases at V and 0 bases at J, with 7 bases between. The germline V gene encodes CDR1 SGHTS and CDR2 YDEGEE. This chain's CDR3 is CASSLAGFSYNEQFS. CDR3 DNA sequence: TGTGCCAGCAGCTTGGCGGGGTTCTCCTACAATGAGCAGTTCTCC.

Worth noting for this clonotype: An end of the junction does not agree with germline; a read error may underlie this. The chain joins TRBV12-3 or TRBV12-4 to TRBJ2-2; D is possibly TRBD2 (6 bases). This CDR3 has 14 amino acids. The CDR3 region is CASSMGGGVGELFF. CDR3 bases: TGTGCTAGCAGTATGGGGGGAGGCGTCGGGGAGCTGTTTTTT.

Notes on this clonotype: Given a much more abundant clone one base away, this may be a read error. The rearrangement links TRBV5-6 to TRBJ2-7; D gene ambiguous. This CDR3 region has 13 residues. Trimming removed 4 bases at V and 12 bases at J, with 20 bases between. Germline CDR1 is SGHDT and CDR2 is YYEEEE. The chain's CDR3 is CASSPGLPLQRYF. The CDR3 DNA sequence: TGTGCCAGCAGCCCTGGGCTTCCTCTGCAGCGGTACTTC.

The chain carries TRBV4-1 and TRBJ2-2; 9 bases line up with TRBD2. The ends lost 1 base at V and 5 bases at J; junction bases unmatched: 5. Germline CDR1 reads MGHRA; CDR2 reads YSYEKL. This CDR3 is built from 16 residues. CDR3 coding DNA: TGCGCCAGCAGCCAAGTAGAGCGGGGGGAAACCGGGGAGCTGTTTTTT. Its translation: CASSQVERGETGELFF.

Worth noting for this clonotype: At one end, the junction sequence differs from germline, possibly due to a read error. The rearrangement links TRBV24-1 to TRBJ2-1; D is undetermined. CDR3 length equals 13 residues. CDR1 KGHDR and CDR2 SFDVKD come from the germline V gene. The CDR3 protein is CATSESLSNEQSF. Written as DNA, the CDR3 is TGTGCCACCAGTGAGTCCTTGAGCAATGAGCAGTCCTTC.

The chain uses TRBV7-8 and TRBJ2-3; 9 bases agree with TRBD2. J was trimmed by 6 bases and V by 7 bases; bases with no gene match: 14. In germline, CDR1 is SGHVS, CDR2 FQNEAQ. The CDR3 covers 16 residues. CDR3 sequence reads: CASTADVAGDHDTQYF. The CDR3 region has the DNA TGTGCCAGCACCGCGGATGTAGCGGGAGATCACGATACGCAGTATTTT.

The chain carries TRBV11-2 and TRBJ2-2; unclear D gene. Germline values: CDR1 SGHAT, CDR2 FQNNGV. Trimming took off 3 bases at V and 7 bases at J, with 12 bases between the two ends. The length of the CDR3 is 14 residues. This chain's CDR3 is CASSFCPQLGELFF. The DNA for the CDR3 is TGTGCCAGCAGCTTCTGTCCCCAGCTCGGGGAGCTGTTTTTT.

As regards this clonotype: An end of the junction does not agree with germline; a read error may underlie this. This chain joins TRBV29-1 and TRBJ2-1; tentative D call: TRBD2 (6 bases). CDR3 size: 14 residues. Looked up from germline, CDR1 is SQVTM and CDR2 is ANQGSEA. CDR3 coding DNA: TGCAGCGTTGAAGAGACTAGGTTCTACAATGGGCAGTTCTTC. Translated: CSVEETRFYNGQFF.

In regard to this clonotype: The junction does not match germline at one end; this may be a read error. The chain is built from TRBV12-3 or TRBV12-4 and TRBJ2-5; tentatively, D is TRBD2 (6 bases). CDR3 length: 15 amino acids. In DNA, the CDR3 is TGTACCAGCAGTTTCGAGTTAATCGGGGGTGGGACTCAGTACTTC. This gives the protein CTSSFELIGGGTQYF.

The J gene is TRBJ2-3, the V gene TRBV12-3 or TRBV12-4, with 7 positions matching TRBD1. Germline trimming cut 6 bases from V and 11 bases from J; bases unmatched to any gene: 11. The CDR3 sequence is 13 residues long. The CDR3 spells CASSRTGQNMQYF. The CDR3 DNA sequence: TGTGCCAGCAGCCGGACGGGACAGAATATGCAGTATTTT.

This clonotype has a count of ten or more. V and J are TRBV4-1 and TRBJ1-3, with D unresolved. The germline V and J ends were trimmed by 1 base and 0 bases, with 7 bases remaining between them. This CDR3 contains 15 residues. CDR1 is MGHRA and CDR2 is YSYEKL in the germline V gene. For the CDR3, the DNA is TGCGCCAGCAGCCAAGGGGAGAACTCTGGAAACACCATATATTTT. Encoded protein: CASSQGENSGNTIYF.

This clonotype has more than one count but fewer than ten. V gene TRBV20-1 combines with J gene TRBJ2-3; TRBD2 agrees at 12 bases. V shed 6 bases and J 4 bases; nucleotides not matched to a gene: 8. Germline values: CDR1 DFQATT, CDR2 SNEGSKA (reference sequence). The CDR3 length is 15 residues. The DNA for the CDR3 is TGCAGTGCCATACTAGCGGGAGGTCTAGCAGATACGCAGTATTTT. It yields the protein CSAILAGGLADTQYF.

J is TRBJ1-5 and V is TRBV10-3, with D maybe TRBD1 (6 bases). Near its end, the DNA agrees better with TRBJ2-3, so the J call may be wrong. Germline CDR1 ENHRY, CDR2 SYGVKD. This CDR3 spans 14 amino acids. Written as DNA, the CDR3 is TGTGCCACCAAGGGGGTGGGCGAGAATCAGCCCCAGTATTTT. Its protein product is CATKGVGENQPQYF.

This clonotype was counted only a few times. This could be a read error, since a much larger clone is one nucleotide away. This chain joins TRBV20-1 and TRBJ2-3, with a possible D match to TRBD1 (7 bases). CDR1 and CDR2 (germline): DFQATT, SNEGSKA (reference sequence). The CDR3 contains 15 residues. CDR3 sequence: CSASHREDGTDTRYF. The CDR3 nucleotides are TGCAGTGCTAGTCACAGGGAGGATGGGACAGATACGCGGTATTTT.

The chain is built from TRBV11-2 and TRBJ1-5; possible D gene TRBD1, 6 bases. Trimming left V 4 bases short and J 6 bases short, with 13 bases between. Germline values: CDR1 SGHAT, CDR2 FQNNGV. The CDR3 totals 14 residues. CDR3 DNA sequence: TGTGCCAGCAGCTCCGCAGGGGAACGTCAGCCCCAGCATTTT. It is translated as CASSSAGERQPQHF.

A remark on this clonotype: Germline is not matched at one junction end, which may reflect a read error. The rearrangement uses TRBV20-1 and TRBJ1-2, with D perhaps matching TRBD1 (5 bases). CDR1 DFQATT and CDR2 SNEGSKA come from the germline V gene (reference sequence). The CDR3 extends over 15 amino acids. Written as DNA, the CDR3 is TGCAGTCCTAGAGATCGGGGCGCAGCATCCTATGGCTACACCTTC. Encoded protein: CSPRDRGAASYGYTF.

This clonotype was detected ten times or more. The rearrangement links TRBV14 to TRBJ2-1, with 7 bases aligning to TRBD1. In germline, CDR1 is SGHDN, CDR2 FVKESK. Germline trimming cut 1 base from V and 12 bases from J; bases unmatched to any gene: 6. CDR3 length: 13 amino acids. CDR3 protein: CASSQGTGPGQFF. The DNA for the CDR3 is TGTGCCAGCAGCCAAGGGACAGGTCCAGGGCAGTTCTTC.

As concerns this clonotype: The CDR3 does not end in the conserved phenylalanine or tryptophan, so this is likely a read error. The chain employs TRBV20-1 and TRBJ2-1, with D possibly being TRBD1 or TRBD2 (6 bases each). Germline CDR1 DFQATT, CDR2 SNEGSKA (reference sequence). This CDR3 comprises 13 residues. This CDR3 is CGARRGAAGEQFI. The CDR3 DNA is TGCGGTGCTAGAAGGGGGGCAGCGGGTGAGCAGTTCATC.

To note about this clonotype: Sequence at one end of the junction differs from germline and may be a read error. This rearrangement joins TRBV11-2 to TRBJ2-1; D possibly corresponds to TRBD1 (5 bases). The tail of the sequence fits TRBJ2-7 better, so the J call may be wrong. Germline lookup yields CDR1 SGHAT and CDR2 FQNNGV. The length of the CDR3 is 17 residues. The CDR3: CANSPRQGGYSYNEQYF. As DNA, the CDR3 is TGTGCCAACAGCCCCCGGCAGGGCGGATACTCCTACAATGAGCAGTACTTC.

A remark on this clonotype: The junction departs from the called germline gene at one end, perhaps through a read error. The CDR3 loop reads CASRQEQTGNYGYTF. The DNA for the CDR3 is TGCGCCAGCAGACAAGAACAAACAGGGAACTACGGCTACACCTTC. The rearrangement uses TRBV4-1 and TRBJ1-2, with D possibly being TRBD1 (6 bases). This CDR3 is 15 amino acids long. In germline, CDR1 is MGHRA, CDR2 YSYEKL.

As to this clonotype: At one boundary the junction diverges from the germline segment, which might be a read error. The V call is TRBV11-3, the J call TRBJ2-7; perhaps TRBD2 as D (6 bases). The V gene's germline CDR1 is SGHNT and CDR2 YENEEA. The CDR3 runs to 15 residues. The CDR3 bases are TGTGCCAGCAGCTTAAAGGCCGGGAGCTTCTACGATCAGTACTTC. Its protein product is CASSLKAGSFYDQYF. The whole variable domain, remainder taken from reference TRBV11-3 and TRBJ2-7, is EAGVVQSPRYKIIEKKQPVAFWCNPISGHNTLYWYLQNLGQGPELLIRYENEEAVDDSQLPKDRFSAERLKGVDSTLKIQPAELGDSAVYLCASSLKAGSFYDQYFGPGTRLTVT.

Turning to this clonotype: The conserved phenylalanine or tryptophan normally closing the CDR3 is absent here, so this likely arose from a read error. J is TRBJ2-3 and V is TRBV6-6; TRBD1 matches at 10 bases. CDR1 and CDR2 (germline): MNHNY, SVGAGI (reference sequence). This CDR3 is built from 14 residues. With V trimmed by 5 bases and J by 3 bases, 2 bases remained unmatched. CDR3 coding DNA: TGTGCCAGCAGTATGGGACAGGGGACAGATACGCAGTATTCT. Translated, it gives CASSMGQGTDTQYS.

This clonotype was seen a few times. A much larger clone sits a single nucleotide away, making a read error possible. CDR3 nucleotide sequence: TGTGCCAGCAGCTTAGGGACTAGCGGGGGAAGCACAGATACGCAGTGTTTT. Translating it yields CASSLGTSGGSTDTQCF. The chain links TRBV11-2 to TRBJ2-3; TRBD2 matches 13 bases. CDR1 is SGHAT, CDR2 FQNNGV, per germline. The CDR3 has 17 residues.

This clonotype came up a few times. The chain employs TRBV7-9 and TRBJ1-3; perhaps TRBD1 as D (5 bases). Trimming pared 5 bases from V and 0 bases from J, leaving 14 bases between. The CDR3 sequence is 16 residues long. The germline V gene encodes CDR1 SEHNR and CDR2 FQNEAQ (reference sequence). In DNA, the CDR3 is TGTGCCAGCAGCAACGGGGGGACCAGCTCTGGAAACACCATATATTTT. This codes for CASSNGGTSSGNTIYF.

This clonotype occurred many times. The chain has TRBV6-5 and TRBJ2-2; D call uncertain. Between the trimmed V and J ends, which lost 1 base and 7 bases, there was a span of 7 bases. Germline CDR1 reads MNHEY; CDR2 reads SVGAGI. This CDR3 spans 13 amino acids. DNA for the CDR3: TGTGCCAGCAGTTACTACATTAGCGGGGAGCTGTTTTTT. Protein: CASSYYISGELFF.

Details on this clonotype: Germline is not matched at one junction end, which may reflect a read error. The CDR3 DNA follows: TGTGCCAGCAGTGAATGGTACAGATTACCCTACAAGCAGTACTTC. This codes for CASSEWYRLPYKQYF. This sequence joins TRBV6-1 and TRBJ2-7; the D is unclear. The germline gives CDR1 MNHNS, CDR2 SASEGT. This CDR3 has 15 amino acids.